The 5 T cell receptor beta chains given below trace back to one sample, sequenced in a study of blood T cells in healthy people across ages. A sample-barcoded 5' primer and a J-beta primer mix were used in a second PCR of roughly 7 to 12 cycles. TCRdb reprocessed the 5' RACE reads with MiXCR, giving one entry per CDR3 protein. The repertoire consists of 720,000 or so distinct CDR3 sequences, with approximately 40% occurring once and the leading ten covering 30%. Sequencing input: blood. The receptor set was obtained from a man older than 75 in good health.

This CDR3 is CASSLDGQLNQPQHF. The DNA of the CDR3 is TGCGCCAGCAGCTTGGATGGGCAGCTCAATCAGCCCCAGCATTTT. The chain couples TRBV5-1 to TRBJ1-5, with D unclear. Germline V lookup: CDR1 SGHRS, CDR2 YFSETQ. Trimming took 0 bases from V and 3 from J, leaving 10 bases between them. CDR3 length equals 15 residues.

This clonotype was found a few times. The V call is TRBV27, the J call TRBJ1-6, with 7 bases identical to TRBD1. Trimming took 1 base from V and 8 from J; bases not matched to a gene: 5. This CDR3 region has 15 residues. Germline CDR1 MNHEY, CDR2 SMNVEV (reference sequence). The CDR3 sequence is CASSLYTGVDSPLHF. CDR3 bases: TGTGCCAGCAGTTTATATACAGGGGTTGATTCACCCCTCCACTTT.

The chain carries TRBV3-1 and TRBJ2-7; D unclear. CDR1 LGHDT and CDR2 YNNKEL come from the germline V gene (reference sequence). This CDR3 region has 14 residues. V shed 0 bases and J shed 7 bases, with 13 bases lying between them. CDR3 in amino acids: CASSQEGWHNEQYF. In DNA, the CDR3 is TGTGCCAGCAGCCAAGAAGGTTGGCACAATGAGCAGTACTTC.

V is TRBV20-1 and J is TRBJ2-7; the D gene is possibly TRBD2 (6 bases). With the DNA end fitting TRBJ2-4 better, the J assignment may be wrong. CDR1 is DFQATT and CDR2 is SNEGSKA in the germline V gene (reference sequence). The CDR3 covers 13 residues. The CDR3 here is CSAWTNLGGIQYF. CDR3 coding DNA: TGCAGTGCTTGGACCAACTTGGGGGGCATTCAGTACTTC.

There are a few counts of this clonotype. J is TRBJ2-7 and V is TRBV7-2; a weak D match, TRBD2 (5 bases). V lost 5 bases, J lost 4 bases, and 15 bases lay in between. Germline CDR1 is SGHTA and CDR2 is FQGNSA. The CDR3 loop spans 14 amino acids. This CDR3 is CASSTGIRGYEQYF. The CDR3 nucleotides are TGTGCCAGCAGCACGGGGATCCGGGGTTACGAGCAGTACTTC. Using reference TRBV7-2 and TRBJ2-7 for the parts outside the CDR3, the full variable domain is GAGVSQSPSNKVTEKGKDVELRCDPISGHTALYWYRQSLGQGLEFLIYFQGNSAPDKSGLPSDRFSAERTGGSVSTLTIQRTQQEDSAVYLCASSTGIRGYEQYFGPGTRLTVT.